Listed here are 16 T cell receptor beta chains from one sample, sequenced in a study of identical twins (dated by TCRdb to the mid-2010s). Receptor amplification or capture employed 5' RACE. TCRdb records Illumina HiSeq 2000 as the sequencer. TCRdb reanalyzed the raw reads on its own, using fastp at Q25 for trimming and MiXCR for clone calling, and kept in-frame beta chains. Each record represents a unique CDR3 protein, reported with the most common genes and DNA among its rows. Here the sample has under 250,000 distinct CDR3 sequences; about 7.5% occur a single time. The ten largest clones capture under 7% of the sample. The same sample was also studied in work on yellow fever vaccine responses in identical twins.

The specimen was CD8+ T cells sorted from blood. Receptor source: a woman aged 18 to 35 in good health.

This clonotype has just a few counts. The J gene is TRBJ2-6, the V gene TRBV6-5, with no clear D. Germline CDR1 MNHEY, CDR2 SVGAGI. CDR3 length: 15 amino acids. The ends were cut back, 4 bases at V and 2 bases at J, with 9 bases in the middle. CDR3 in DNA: TGTGCCAGCAGTTTGGTGACCCCTGGGGCCAACGTCCTGACTTTC. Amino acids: CASSLVTPGANVLTF.

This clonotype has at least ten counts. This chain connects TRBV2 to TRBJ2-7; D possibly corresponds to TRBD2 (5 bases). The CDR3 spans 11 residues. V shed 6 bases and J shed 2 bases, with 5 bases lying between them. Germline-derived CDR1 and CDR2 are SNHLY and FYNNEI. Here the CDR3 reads CASRAAYEQYF. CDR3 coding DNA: TGTGCCAGCAGAGCGGCCTACGAGCAGTACTTC.

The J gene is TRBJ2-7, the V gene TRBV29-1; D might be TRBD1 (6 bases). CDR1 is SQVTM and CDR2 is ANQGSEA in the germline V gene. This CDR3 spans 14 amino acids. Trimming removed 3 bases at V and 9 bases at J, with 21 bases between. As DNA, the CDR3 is TGCAGCGTTGAGGGAAGAGACAGGCCCCTACGGCAGTACTTC. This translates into CSVEGRDRPLRQYF.

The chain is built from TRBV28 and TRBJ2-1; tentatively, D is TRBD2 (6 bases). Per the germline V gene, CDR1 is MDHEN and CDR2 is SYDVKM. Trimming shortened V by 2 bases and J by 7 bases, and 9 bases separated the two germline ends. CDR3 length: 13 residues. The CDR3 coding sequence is TGTGCCAGCAGTTTAGGAGGGGCTAATGAGCAGTTCTTC. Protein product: CASSLGGANEQFF.

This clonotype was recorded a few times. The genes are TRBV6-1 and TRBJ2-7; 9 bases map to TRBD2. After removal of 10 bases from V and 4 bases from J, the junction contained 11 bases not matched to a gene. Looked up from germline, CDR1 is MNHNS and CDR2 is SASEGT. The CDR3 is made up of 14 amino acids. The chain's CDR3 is CATATSGYSYEQYV. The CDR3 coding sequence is TGTGCCACGGCGACTAGCGGTTATTCGTACGAGCAGTACGTC.

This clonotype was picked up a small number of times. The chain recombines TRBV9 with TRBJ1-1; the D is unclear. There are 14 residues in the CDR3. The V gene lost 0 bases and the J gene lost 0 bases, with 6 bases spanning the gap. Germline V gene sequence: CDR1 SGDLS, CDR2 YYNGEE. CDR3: CASSVGRVNTEAFF. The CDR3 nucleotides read TGTGCCAGCAGCGTAGGAAGAGTGAACACTGAAGCTTTCTTT.

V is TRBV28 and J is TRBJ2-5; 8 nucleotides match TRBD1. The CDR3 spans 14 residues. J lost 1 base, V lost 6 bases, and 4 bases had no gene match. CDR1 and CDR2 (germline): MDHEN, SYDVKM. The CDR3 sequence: CASRDRVGQETQYF. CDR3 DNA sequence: TGTGCCAGCAGGGACAGGGTGGGCCAAGAGACCCAGTACTTC.

The CDR3 bases are TGTGCCAGCAGCTTAGCGGCGGGACTTTACAATGAGCAGTTCTTC. It is translated as CASSLAAGLYNEQFF. This rearrangement joins TRBV7-9 to TRBJ2-1; possibly TRBD2 for D (6 bases). The V and J ends lost 0 bases and 4 bases respectively, with 10 bases between them. The V gene's germline CDR1 is SEHNR and CDR2 FQNEAQ (reference sequence). CDR3 length: 15 residues. Full variable domain (missing parts from reference TRBV7-9 and TRBJ2-1): DTGVSQNPRHKITKRGQNVTFRCDPISEHNRLYWYRQTLGQGPEFLTYFQNEAQLEKSRLLSDRFSAERPKGSFSTLEIQRTEQGDSAMYLCASSLAAGLYNEQFFGPGTRLTVL.

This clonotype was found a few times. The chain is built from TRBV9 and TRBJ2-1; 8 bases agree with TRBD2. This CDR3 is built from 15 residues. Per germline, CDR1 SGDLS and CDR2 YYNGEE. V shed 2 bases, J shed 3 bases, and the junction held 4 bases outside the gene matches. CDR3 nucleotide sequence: TGTGCCAGCAGCGTCGGTAGCGGGAACTACAATGAGCAGTTCTTC. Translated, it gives CASSVGSGNYNEQFF.

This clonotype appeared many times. CDR3 amino acids: CSARDLMNTEAFF. The CDR3 DNA reads TGCAGTGCTAGAGACCTTATGAACACTGAAGCTTTCTTT. The chain links TRBV20-1 to TRBJ1-1; D uncertain. Germline CDR1 DFQATT, CDR2 SNEGSKA (reference sequence). The CDR3 is 13 residues long. V lost 0 bases and J 0 bases, leaving 5 bases between the germline ends.

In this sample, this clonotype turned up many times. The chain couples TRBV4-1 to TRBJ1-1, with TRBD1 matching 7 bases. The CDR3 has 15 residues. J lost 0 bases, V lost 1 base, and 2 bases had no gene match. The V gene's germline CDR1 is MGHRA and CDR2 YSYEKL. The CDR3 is CASSQGGTVNTEAFF. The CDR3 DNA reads TGCGCCAGCAGCCAAGGTGGGACAGTGAACACTGAAGCTTTCTTT.

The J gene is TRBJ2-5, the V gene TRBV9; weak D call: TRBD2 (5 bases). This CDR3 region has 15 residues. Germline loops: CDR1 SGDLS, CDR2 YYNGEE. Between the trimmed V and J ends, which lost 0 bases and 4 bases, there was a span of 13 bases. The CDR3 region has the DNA TGTGCCAGCAGCGTAGTGTCTAGCCGGGTAGAGACCCAGTACTTC. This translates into CASSVVSSRVETQYF.

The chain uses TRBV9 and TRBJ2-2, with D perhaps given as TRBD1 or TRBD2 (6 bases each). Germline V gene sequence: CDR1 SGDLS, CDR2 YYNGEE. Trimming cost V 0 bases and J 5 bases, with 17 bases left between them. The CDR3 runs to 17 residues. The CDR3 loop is CASSVDGGTLGTGELFF. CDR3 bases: TGTGCCAGCAGCGTAGACGGCGGGACACTGGGAACCGGGGAGCTGTTTTTT. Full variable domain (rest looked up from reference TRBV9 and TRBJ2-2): DSGVTQTPKHLITATGQRVTLRCSPRSGDLSVYWYQQSLDQGLQFLIQYYNGEERAKGNILERFSAQQFPDLHSELNLSSLELGDSALYFCASSVDGGTLGTGELFFGEGSRLTVL.

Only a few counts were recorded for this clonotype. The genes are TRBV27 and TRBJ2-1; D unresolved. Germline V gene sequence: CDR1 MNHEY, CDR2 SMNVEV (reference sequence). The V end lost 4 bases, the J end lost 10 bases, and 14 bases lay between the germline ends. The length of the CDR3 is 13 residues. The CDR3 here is CASSWGTSLEQFF. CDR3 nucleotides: TGTGCCAGCAGTTGGGGAACGAGCTTAGAGCAGTTCTTC.

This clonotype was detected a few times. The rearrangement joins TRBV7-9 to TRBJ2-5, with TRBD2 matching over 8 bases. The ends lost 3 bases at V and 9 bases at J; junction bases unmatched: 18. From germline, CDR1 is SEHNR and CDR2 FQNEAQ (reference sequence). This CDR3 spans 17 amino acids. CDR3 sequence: CASSFWRDGTRKKSQYF. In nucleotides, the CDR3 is TGTGCCAGCAGCTTCTGGAGGGACGGGACTAGGAAGAAGTCCCAGTACTTC.

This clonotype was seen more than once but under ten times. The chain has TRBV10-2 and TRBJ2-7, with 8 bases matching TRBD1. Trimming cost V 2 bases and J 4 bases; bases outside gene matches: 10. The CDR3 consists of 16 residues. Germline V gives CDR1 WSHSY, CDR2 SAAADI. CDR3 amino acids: CASSEAWDRTLYEQYF. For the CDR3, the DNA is TGCGCCAGCAGTGAGGCCTGGGACAGGACTCTATACGAGCAGTACTTC.